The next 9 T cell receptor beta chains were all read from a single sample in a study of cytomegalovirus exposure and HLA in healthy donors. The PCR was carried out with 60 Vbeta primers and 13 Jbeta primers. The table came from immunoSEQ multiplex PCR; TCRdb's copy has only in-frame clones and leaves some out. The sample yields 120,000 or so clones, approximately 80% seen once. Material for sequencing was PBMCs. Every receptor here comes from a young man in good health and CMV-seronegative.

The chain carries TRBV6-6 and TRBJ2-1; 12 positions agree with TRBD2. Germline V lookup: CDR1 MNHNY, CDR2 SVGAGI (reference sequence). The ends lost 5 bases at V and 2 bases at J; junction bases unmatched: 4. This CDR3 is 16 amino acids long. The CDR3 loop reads CASSHTSGGTYNEQFF. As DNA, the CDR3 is TGTGCCAGCAGTCACACTAGCGGGGGGACCTACAATGAGCAGTTCTTC.

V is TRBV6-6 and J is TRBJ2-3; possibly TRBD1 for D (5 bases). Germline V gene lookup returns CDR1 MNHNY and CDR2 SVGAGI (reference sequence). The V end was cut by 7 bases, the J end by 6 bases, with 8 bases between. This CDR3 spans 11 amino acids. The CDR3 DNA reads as TGTGCCAGCACCTACAGGGATACGCAGTATTTT. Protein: CASTYRDTQYF.

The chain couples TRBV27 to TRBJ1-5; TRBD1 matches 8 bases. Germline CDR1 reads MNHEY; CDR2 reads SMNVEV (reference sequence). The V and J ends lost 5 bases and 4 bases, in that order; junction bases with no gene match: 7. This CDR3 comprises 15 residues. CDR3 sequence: CASSPRDRNNQPQHF. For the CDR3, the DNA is TGTGCCAGCAGTCCCCGGGACAGGAATAATCAGCCCCAGCATTTT.

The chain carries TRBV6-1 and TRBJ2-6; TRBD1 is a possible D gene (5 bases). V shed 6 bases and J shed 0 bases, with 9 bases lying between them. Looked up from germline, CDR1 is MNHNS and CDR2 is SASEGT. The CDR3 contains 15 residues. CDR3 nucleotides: TGTGCCAGCAGGAGTCAGGGCTCTGGGGCCAACGTCCTGACTTTC. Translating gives CASRSQGSGANVLTF.

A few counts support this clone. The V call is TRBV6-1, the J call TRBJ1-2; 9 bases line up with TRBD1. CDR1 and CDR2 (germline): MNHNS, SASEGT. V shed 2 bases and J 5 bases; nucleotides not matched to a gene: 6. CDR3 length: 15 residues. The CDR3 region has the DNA TGTGCCAGCAGTGAAACGGGAGGACAGGGGTATGGCTACACCTTC. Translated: CASSETGGQGYGYTF.

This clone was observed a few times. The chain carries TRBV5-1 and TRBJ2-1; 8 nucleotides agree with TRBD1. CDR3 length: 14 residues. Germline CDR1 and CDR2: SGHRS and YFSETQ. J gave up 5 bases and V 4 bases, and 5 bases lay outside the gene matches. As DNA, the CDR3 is TGCGCCAGCAGCCTCCTACAGGGGGACAATGAGCAGTTCTTC. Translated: CASSLLQGDNEQFF.

This CDR3 reads CASSLVGSYNSPLHF. The CDR3 nucleotides are TGTGCCAGTAGTCTCGTCGGTAGTTATAATTCACCCCTCCACTTT. The V and J genes are TRBV19 and TRBJ1-6, with no clear D. V gave up 5 bases and J gave up 4 bases, with 12 bases separating them. This CDR3 comprises 15 residues. Germline CDR1 and CDR2: LNHDA and SQIVND (reference sequence).

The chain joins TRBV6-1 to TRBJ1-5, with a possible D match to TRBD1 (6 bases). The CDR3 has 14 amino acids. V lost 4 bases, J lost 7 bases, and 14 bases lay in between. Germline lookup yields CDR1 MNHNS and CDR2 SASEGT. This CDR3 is CASSGGIQGQPQHF. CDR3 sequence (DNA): TGTGCCAGCAGTGGGGGAATACAGGGCCAGCCCCAGCATTTT.

The CDR3 region has the DNA TGTGCCAGCAGTGAACGGGGCCGGGGGGCGAATGAGCAGTTCTTC. Amino acid sequence: CASSERGRGANEQFF. The chain combines TRBV6-1 with TRBJ2-1, with D tentatively TRBD2 (7 bases). V gave up 2 bases and J gave up 7 bases, with 15 bases separating them. The CDR3 runs 15 residues. Per the germline V gene, CDR1 is MNHNS and CDR2 is SASEGT.